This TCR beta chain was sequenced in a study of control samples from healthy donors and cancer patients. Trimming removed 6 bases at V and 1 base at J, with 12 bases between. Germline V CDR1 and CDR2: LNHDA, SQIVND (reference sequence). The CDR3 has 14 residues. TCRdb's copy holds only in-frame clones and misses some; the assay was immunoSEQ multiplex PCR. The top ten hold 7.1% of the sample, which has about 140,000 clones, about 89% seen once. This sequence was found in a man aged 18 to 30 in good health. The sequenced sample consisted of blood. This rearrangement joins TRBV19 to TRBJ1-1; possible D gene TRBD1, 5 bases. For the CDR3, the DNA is TGTGCCAGTAGGGCTGGGACCGCGAACACTGAAGCTTTCTTT. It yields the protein CASRAGTANTEAFF.